These 5 T cell receptor beta chains were all obtained from the same sample, sequenced in a study of beta chain features in type 1 diabetes. Study-level points and caveats: Significant though moderate, a shortening of TCRB CDR3s appeared in all four CD4+ subsets of Type 1 diabetes patients.

Sequencing targeted expressed TCRB transcripts, as all isolated RNA had been reverse transcribed. Sequenced by immunoSEQ multiplex PCR; TCRdb stores in-frame clones only, minus some. Altogether hundreds of thousands of clones are present, approximately 11% being singletons, with the ten largest covering about 0.018%. These receptors' antigens are unknown. Sequenced sample: naive CD4+ T cells from blood. The source of these receptors is a man younger than 45 with type 1 diabetes.

This clone was detected a few times. The J gene is TRBJ2-2, the V gene TRBV7-2; 9 nucleotides agree with TRBD1. In germline, CDR1 is SGHTA, CDR2 FQGNSA. Trimming cost V 6 bases and J 6 bases; bases outside gene matches: 5. CDR3 size: 14 residues. CDR3 region: CASRDRGWAGELFF. DNA for the CDR3: TGTGCCAGCAGGGACAGGGGTTGGGCCGGGGAGCTGTTTTTT.

This clone appeared a few times. The rearrangement links TRBV9 to TRBJ2-2; possibly TRBD2 for D (6 bases). This CDR3 is 14 amino acids long. Germline CDR1 and CDR2: SGDLS and YYNGEE. V lost 3 bases and J 6 bases, leaving 12 bases between the germline ends. The CDR3 loop reads CASSAWGESGELFF. CDR3 nucleotides: TGTGCCAGCAGCGCTTGGGGGGAATCCGGGGAGCTGTTTTTT.

This clone was seen a few times. The CDR3 protein is CASSPYDTTYEQYF. In DNA form, the CDR3 reads TGTGCCAGCAGCCCTTATGACACGACCTACGAGCAGTACTTC. V gene TRBV13 combines with J gene TRBJ2-7; D unresolved. The germline V and J ends were trimmed by 5 bases and 2 bases, with 13 bases remaining between them. The CDR3 runs 14 residues. Germline V lookup: CDR1 PRHDT, CDR2 FYEKMQ (reference sequence).

This clone was found a few times. The chain is built from TRBV5-1 and TRBJ1-1; TRBD1 agrees at 7 bases. CDR1 and CDR2 from the germline V gene are SGHRS and YFSETQ. J was trimmed by 0 bases and V by 1 base; bases with no gene match: 3. CDR3 length: 15 residues. The CDR3 here is CASSLTTGLNTEAFF. The CDR3 region has the DNA TGCGCCAGCAGCTTGACGACAGGGCTGAACACTGAAGCTTTCTTT.

CDR3 sequence reads: CASRYRDGTYEQYF. The DNA for the CDR3 is TGTGCCAGCAGGTACAGGGATGGAACCTACGAGCAGTACTTC. The chain couples TRBV6-1 to TRBJ2-7; weak D call: TRBD1 (6 bases). The CDR3 runs 14 residues. In germline, CDR1 is MNHNS, CDR2 SASEGT. V gave up 6 bases and J gave up 2 bases, with 14 bases separating them.